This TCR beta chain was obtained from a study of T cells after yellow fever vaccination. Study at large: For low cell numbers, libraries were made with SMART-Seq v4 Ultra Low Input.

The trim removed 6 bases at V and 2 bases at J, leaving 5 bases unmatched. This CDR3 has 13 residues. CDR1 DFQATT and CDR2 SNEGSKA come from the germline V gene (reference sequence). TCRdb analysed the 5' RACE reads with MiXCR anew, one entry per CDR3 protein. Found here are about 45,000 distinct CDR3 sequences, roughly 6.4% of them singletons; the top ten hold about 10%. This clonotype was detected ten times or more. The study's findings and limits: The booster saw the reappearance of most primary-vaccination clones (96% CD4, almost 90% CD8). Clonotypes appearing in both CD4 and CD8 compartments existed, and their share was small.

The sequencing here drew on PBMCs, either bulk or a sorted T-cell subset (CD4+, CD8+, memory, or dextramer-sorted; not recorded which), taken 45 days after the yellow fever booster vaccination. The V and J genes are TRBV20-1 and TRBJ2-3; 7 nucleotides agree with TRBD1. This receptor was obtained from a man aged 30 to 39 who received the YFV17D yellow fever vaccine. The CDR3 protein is CSAVTGLTDTQYF. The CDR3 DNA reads TGCAGTGCCGTGACAGGGCTCACAGATACGCAGTATTTT.